This entry concerns a single T cell receptor beta chain. Antigen unknown. TCR beta cDNA libraries had unique molecular identifiers. Input of roughly 0.85 to 11 million T cells yielded 450,000 to 550,000 cDNA molecules. MiXCR, run by TCRdb on the PCR reads, gives a single entry per CDR3 protein. Of hundreds of thousands of distinct CDR3 sequences listed, approximately 59% were seen once; the top ten hold approximately 10%. The length of the CDR3 is 15 residues. Trimming cost V 3 bases and J 8 bases, with 18 bases left between them. CDR1 SGHRS and CDR2 YFSETQ come from the germline V gene. These data are taken from a study of post-analysis software for immune sequencing data. Study outcomes and limitations: F measure clustering grouped samples strongly by preparation batch. Controls showed significantly higher normalized Chao1 diversity than did multiple sclerosis patients. Roughly 5 TRBV segments, TRBV5-6, TRBV5-1 and TRBV20-1 among them, were found more frequent in patients than controls.

The rearrangement links TRBV5-1 to TRBJ2-1; no reliable D call. The receptor was derived from a girl aged 2 to 10 with multiple sclerosis. Sequenced: blood. CDR3: CASSSTSPSQDEQFF. The DNA of the CDR3 is TGCGCCAGCAGCTCGACTTCCCCCTCCCAGGATGAGCAGTTCTTC.